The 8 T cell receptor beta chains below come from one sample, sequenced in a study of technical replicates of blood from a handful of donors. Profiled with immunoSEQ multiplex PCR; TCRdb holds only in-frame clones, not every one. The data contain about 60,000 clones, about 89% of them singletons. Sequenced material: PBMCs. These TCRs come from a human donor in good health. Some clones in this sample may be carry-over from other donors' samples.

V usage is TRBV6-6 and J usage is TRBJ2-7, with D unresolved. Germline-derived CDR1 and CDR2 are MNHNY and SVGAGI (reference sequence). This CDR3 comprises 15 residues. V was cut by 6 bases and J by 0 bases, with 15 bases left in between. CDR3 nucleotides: TGTGCCAGCAGGTTACCCGGTCGGGTCTCCTACGAGCAGTACTTC. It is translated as CASRLPGRVSYEQYF.

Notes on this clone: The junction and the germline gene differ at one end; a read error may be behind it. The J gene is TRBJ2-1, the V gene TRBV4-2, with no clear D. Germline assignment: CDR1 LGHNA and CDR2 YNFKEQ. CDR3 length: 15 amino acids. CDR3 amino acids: CASSEDTTSLNEQFF. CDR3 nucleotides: TGTGCCAGCAGCGAAGACACTACCTCCTTGAATGAGCAGTTCTTC.

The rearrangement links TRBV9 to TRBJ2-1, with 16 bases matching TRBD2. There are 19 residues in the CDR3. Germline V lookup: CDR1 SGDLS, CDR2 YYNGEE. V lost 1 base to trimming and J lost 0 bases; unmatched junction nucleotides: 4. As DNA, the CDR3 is TGTGCCAGCAGCGTACAGGGACTAGCGGGGGGGAGCTCCTACAATGAGCAGTTCTTC. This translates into CASSVQGLAGGSSYNEQFF.

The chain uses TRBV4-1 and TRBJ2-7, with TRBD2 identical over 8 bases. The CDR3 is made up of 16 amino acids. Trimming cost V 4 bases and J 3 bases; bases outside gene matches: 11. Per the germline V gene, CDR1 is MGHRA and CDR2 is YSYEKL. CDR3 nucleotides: TGCGCCAGCAGCCCCCGGGGGGGGCTGAGTGTCTACGAGCAGTACTTC. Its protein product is CASSPRGGLSVYEQYF.

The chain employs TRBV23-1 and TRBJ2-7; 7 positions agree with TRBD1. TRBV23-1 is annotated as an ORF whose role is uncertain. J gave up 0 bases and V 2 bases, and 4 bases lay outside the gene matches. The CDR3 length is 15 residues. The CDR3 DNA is TGCGCCAGCAGTCAACCGGGACAGACCTCCTACGAGCAGTACTTC. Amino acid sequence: CASSQPGQTSYEQYF.

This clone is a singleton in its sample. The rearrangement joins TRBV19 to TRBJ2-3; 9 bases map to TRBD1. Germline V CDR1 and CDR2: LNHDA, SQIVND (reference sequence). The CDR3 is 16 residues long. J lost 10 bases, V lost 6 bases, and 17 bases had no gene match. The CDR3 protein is CASRVPGQGEGTAQYF. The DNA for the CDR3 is TGTGCCAGTAGGGTACCGGGACAGGGCGAGGGCACGGCGCAGTATTTT.

DNA of the CDR3: TGTGCCAGCAGCTTGTCGCAGGTCCATGAGCAGTTCTTC. Protein product: CASSLSQVHEQFF. The J gene is TRBJ2-1, the V gene TRBV7-9; D not resolved. The CDR3 extends over 13 amino acids. Germline CDR1 is SEHNR and CDR2 is FQNEAQ (reference sequence). V dropped 3 bases and J dropped 8 bases, with 11 bases sitting between them.

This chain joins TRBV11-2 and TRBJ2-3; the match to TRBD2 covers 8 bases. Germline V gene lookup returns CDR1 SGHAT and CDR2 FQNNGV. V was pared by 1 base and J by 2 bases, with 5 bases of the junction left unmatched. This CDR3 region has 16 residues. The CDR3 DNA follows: TGTGCCAGCAGCTTAGGGCTAGCGGGCCTCACAGATACGCAGTATTTT. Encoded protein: CASSLGLAGLTDTQYF. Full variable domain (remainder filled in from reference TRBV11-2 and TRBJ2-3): EAGVAQSPRYKIIEKRQSVAFWCNPISGHATLYWYQQILGQGPKLLIQFQNNGVVDDSQLPKDRFSAERLKGVDSTLKIQPAKLEDSAVYLCASSLGLAGLTDTQYFGPGTRLTVL.